Each of the 13 T cell receptor beta chains below was sequenced from the same sample in a study of blood T cell repertoires in COVID-19. Data came from immunoSEQ multiplex PCR; TCRdb stores just in-frame clones and leaves some out. The sample lists approximately 350,000 clones; 75% to 90% were seen once. The sequenced sample consisted of peripheral blood. The receptors derive from a woman aged 45-59 years with COVID-19, enrolled during active disease.

This chain connects TRBV10-3 to TRBJ2-1, with 11 bases identical to TRBD2. V trimming: 10 bases; J trimming: 7 bases; junction bases outside the gene matches: 15. CDR1 and CDR2 (germline): ENHRY, SYGVKD. The CDR3 is made up of 16 amino acids. The CDR3 nucleotides read TGTGCCACCCGCCATGGTGAGACTAGCGGGAAGAATGAGCAGTTCTTC. Translated, it gives CATRHGETSGKNEQFF.

This chain connects TRBV6-5 to TRBJ1-3; tentative D call: TRBD1 (5 bases). The germline V gene has CDR1 MNHEY and CDR2 SVGAGI. Trimming stripped 6 bases from V and 1 base from J, with 10 bases between. The CDR3 runs to 14 residues. The CDR3 coding sequence is TGTGCCAGCAGGCCAGGGTATTCTGGAAACACCATATATTTT. Translating gives CASRPGYSGNTIYF.

This clone was detected a few times. CDR3 in amino acids: CASSRGQGYEQYF. The CDR3 DNA follows: TGCGCCAGCAGCAGGGGACAGGGCTACGAGCAGTACTTC. The gene calls are TRBV5-1 and TRBJ2-7; 9 bases agree with TRBD1. The V gene's germline CDR1 is SGHRS and CDR2 YFSETQ. The CDR3 runs to 13 residues. Unmatched junction bases numbered 2, after V lost 4 bases and J lost 3 bases.

The J gene is TRBJ2-7, the V gene TRBV6-5, with D uncertain. The CDR3 loop spans 14 amino acids. Germline V gives CDR1 MNHEY, CDR2 SVGAGI. V was trimmed by 7 bases and J by 6 bases, leaving 19 bases between them. CDR3 in amino acids: CASTTPHQLGEQYF. CDR3 in DNA: TGTGCCAGCACCACGCCCCATCAACTTGGCGAGCAGTACTTC.

The chain employs TRBV6-5 and TRBJ1-3, with D tentatively TRBD1 (5 bases). The CDR3 extends over 13 amino acids. V lost 6 bases, J lost 7 bases, and 13 bases lay in between. The V gene's germline CDR1 is MNHEY and CDR2 SVGAGI. In DNA, the CDR3 is TGTGCCAGCAGGACAGAAGCCCTGAACACCATATATTTT. As protein: CASRTEALNTIYF.

This chain links TRBV30 with TRBJ1-3; tentative D call: TRBD1 (6 bases). V was clipped by 2 bases and J by 5 bases, with 16 bases between them. From germline, CDR1 is GTSNPN and CDR2 SVGIG (reference sequence). The CDR3 length is 15 residues. The CDR3 DNA sequence: TGTGCCTGGAGTCCCTGGGGGCAGGGGCGAAACACCATATATTTT. It codes for CAWSPWGQGRNTIYF. The full variable domain, with the rest looked up from reference TRBV30 and TRBJ1-3, is SQTIHQWPATLVQPVGSPLSLECTVEGTSNPNLYWYRQAAGRGLQLLFYSVGIGQISSEVPQNLSASRPQDRQFILSSKKLLLSDSGFYLCAWSPWGQGRNTIYFGEGSWLTVV.

This chain links TRBV7-9 with TRBJ2-2; D ambiguous. CDR3 length: 14 residues. The germline V gene encodes CDR1 SEHNR and CDR2 FQNEAQ (reference sequence). V was trimmed by 1 base and J by 2 bases, leaving 5 bases between them. The CDR3 nucleotides are TGTGCCAGCAGCTTAGTGAGCAACACCGGGGAGCTGTTTTTT. Its translation is CASSLVSNTGELFF. The whole variable domain, remainder taken from reference TRBV7-9 and TRBJ2-2, is DTGVSQNPRHKITKRGQNVTFRCDPISEHNRLYWYRQTLGQGPEFLTYFQNEAQLEKSRLLSDRFSAERPKGSFSTLEIQRTEQGDSAMYLCASSLVSNTGELFFGEGSRLTVL.

This clone showed up just a few times. This rearrangement joins TRBV30 to TRBJ1-5; possibly TRBD1 for D (5 bases). V was cut by 4 bases and J by 2 bases, with 12 bases left in between. The CDR3 is made up of 14 amino acids. CDR1 and CDR2 from the germline V gene are GTSNPN and SVGIG (reference sequence). The CDR3 DNA follows: TGTGCCTGGAATCAGGGCAAGGGCAATCAGCCCCAGCATTTT. Residues: CAWNQGKGNQPQHF.

The V and J genes are TRBV4-3 and TRBJ2-3; D possibly corresponds to TRBD2 (6 bases). The V gene lost 1 base and the J gene lost 1 base, with 12 bases spanning the gap. CDR1 LGHNA and CDR2 YSLEER come from the germline V gene. The length of the CDR3 is 16 residues. This chain's CDR3 is CASSQAGGDRTDTQYF. The DNA for the CDR3 is TGCGCCAGCAGCCAAGCGGGCGGGGACCGCACAGATACGCAGTATTTT.

The chain joins TRBV7-8 to TRBJ1-5; D unclear. The CDR3 spans 16 residues. Trimming stripped 4 bases from V and 5 bases from J, with 18 bases between. In germline, CDR1 is SGHVS, CDR2 FQNEAQ. Here the CDR3 reads CASSSKFQERDQPQHF. The CDR3 region has the DNA TGTGCCAGCAGCTCGAAGTTTCAAGAACGGGATCAGCCCCAGCATTTT.

In its sample, this clone was seen a few times. The rearrangement uses TRBV30 and TRBJ1-5, with 8 bases lining up with TRBD1. CDR1 and CDR2 (germline): GTSNPN, SVGIG (reference sequence). Trimming removed 2 bases from V and 3 bases from J; junction bases left unmatched: 3. The CDR3 has 14 amino acids. This chain's CDR3 is CAWSSGGPNQPQHF. CDR3 DNA: TGTGCCTGGAGTTCAGGGGGCCCCAATCAGCCCCAGCATTTT.

In DNA form, the CDR3 reads TGTGCCAGCAGCGTAAACACAGGGGGAGGGGAGCAGTACTTC. Translated, it gives CASSVNTGGGEQYF. The chain recombines TRBV9 with TRBJ2-7; TRBD1 might be the D (8 bases). Germline CDR1 SGDLS, CDR2 YYNGEE. CDR3 length equals 14 residues. Between the trimmed V and J ends, which lost 1 base and 7 bases, there was a span of 15 bases.

The chain uses TRBV30 and TRBJ2-3, with TRBD1 identical over 7 bases. Trimming cost V 3 bases and J 4 bases; bases outside gene matches: 4. Germline V gives CDR1 GTSNPN, CDR2 SVGIG (reference sequence). The CDR3 consists of 13 residues. The CDR3 protein is CAWRQGRSDTQYF. The DNA for the CDR3 is TGTGCCTGGAGACAGGGGCGCTCAGATACGCAGTATTTT.